This TCR beta chain originates from a study of blood T cell repertoires in COVID-19 (TCRdb year 2020). With respect to the entire study: Samples from collaborators originated in the United States, Italy and Spain and spanned both the acute and convalescent phases of COVID-19. Sample metadata almost always included a de-identified subject ID, COVID-19 status, age in years and sex. The material from the prospective study consisted of cDNA or gDNA derived from T cells, B-cell-depleted T cells, or PBMCs. Subjects who had been exposed to COVID-19, were actively infected with it, or had recovered from it provided the deeply sampled blood TCRbeta repertoires that made up the dataset. HLA class I and class II types, where available, came from metadata supplied by the sample provider rather than from assay-based typing. A freely available public database, intended as a resource for researchers studying the immune response to SARS-CoV-2, is where the repertoires were released. Samples were obtained from the ongoing ImmuneRACE study (first 160 participants) and from some 1,200 subjects provided by 6 global collaborators.

The collaborating institutions used their own protocols to collect whole blood in K2EDTA tubes. For TCRbeta analysis, collaborators shipped samples as frozen whole blood, isolated PBMCs, or DNA extracted from either of those sample types. Results the study describes overall, beyond this receptor: How much clinical and demographic metadata was included differed by source and by participant, and the metadata was provided uncurated.

V gives up 1 base and J gives up 1 base, and the segment between their germline ends measures 7 bases. The germline V gene (reference sequence) sets CDR1 to SEHNR and CDR2 to FQNEAQ. The CDR3 has 14 amino acids, counting the end cysteine and phenylalanine. Only the CDR3 portion is preserved as DNA: 42 bases, with reading frame beginning at the first base. About this clone: Its target antigen remains unknown. One base away there is no much larger clone; base qualities are not given.

The immunoSEQ Assay, a bias-controlled multiplex PCR, was used to amplify TCRbeta CDR3 regions from genomic DNA. The authors' analysis ran thus. The number of nucleated cells in each sample was estimated from the amplification of reference gene primers within the assay. To quantify the absolute abundance of each unique TCRbeta CDR3 rearrangement, sequence reads were collapsed and filtered. Productive Simpson clonality was computed per sample as the square root of Simpson's diversity index over productive rearrangements. TCRdb took this table from immuneACCESS and kept in-frame rearrangements with V and J called. Such tables lack part of the clones; where checked against another copy, unresolved V genes explain under half of the gap, and the rest is unexplained. D and trimming come from the DNA, and the V and J calls and clone size come from that table. In all, the sample holds 100,000 to 150,000 clones, and 82% of those were seen once. The top ten constitute approximately 5% of the sample.

The rearranged segments are TRBV7-9 and TRBJ2-5; no D gene can be assigned with confidence. Sample: peripheral blood. This TCR was sampled from an older woman with acute or convalescent COVID-19. The sequence in DNA is TGTGCCAGCAGCTTAGAACAGATCCAAGAGACCCAGTACTTC. It translates to CASSLEQIQETQYF.